The entry below gives a single T cell receptor beta chain sequence along with its context. Its matching antigen is unknown. 13 Jbeta primers and 60 Vbeta primers were used for the PCR. The assay was immunoSEQ multiplex PCR, and TCRdb's table has in-frame clones only and misses some. The sample includes around 150,000 clones, around 84% seen only once; the top ten take approximately 1.9%. The CDR3 is 19 residues long. Germline V gene data show CDR1 as LNHNV and CDR2 as YYDKDF (reference sequence). The V segment lost 0 bases and the J segment 4 bases; nucleotides outside the gene matches: 18. The sample originates from a study of cytomegalovirus exposure and HLA in healthy donors. Study-wide results and caveats: A missense DCLRE1C variant was associated with V- and J-gene trimming of TCR beta chains in a later analysis, and an independent cohort replicated the association.

The sequenced material came from PBMCs. The sequence was obtained from a man between 18 and 35 years old in good health and CMV-seronegative. This rearrangement joins TRBV15 to TRBJ2-7, with 7 nucleotides matching TRBD2. CDR3 nucleotides: TGTGCCACCAGCAGAGATCCACCCCATAGAGTGCGGGGGATGTACGAGCAGTACTTC. Translating it yields CATSRDPPHRVRGMYEQYF. The entire variable domain, with the rest obtained from reference TRBV15 and TRBJ2-7, is as follows: DAMVIQNPRYQVTQFGKPVTLSCSQTLNHNVMYWYQQKSSQAPKLLFHYYDKDFNNEADTPDNFQSRRPNTSFCFLDIRSPGLGDTAMYLCATSRDPPHRVRGMYEQYFGPGTRLTVT.